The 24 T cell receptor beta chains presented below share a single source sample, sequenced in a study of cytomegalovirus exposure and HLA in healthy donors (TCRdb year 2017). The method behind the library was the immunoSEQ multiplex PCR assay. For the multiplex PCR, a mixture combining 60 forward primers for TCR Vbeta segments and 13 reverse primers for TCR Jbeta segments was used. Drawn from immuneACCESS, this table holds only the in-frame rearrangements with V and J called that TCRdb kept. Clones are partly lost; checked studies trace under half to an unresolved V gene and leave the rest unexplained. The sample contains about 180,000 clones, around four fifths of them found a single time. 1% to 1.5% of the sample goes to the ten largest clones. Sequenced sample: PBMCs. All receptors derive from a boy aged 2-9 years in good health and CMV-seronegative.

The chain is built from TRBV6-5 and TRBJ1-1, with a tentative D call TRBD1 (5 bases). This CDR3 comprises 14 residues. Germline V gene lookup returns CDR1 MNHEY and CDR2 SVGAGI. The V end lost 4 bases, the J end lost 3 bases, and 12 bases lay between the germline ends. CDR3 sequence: CASSSPRAHTEAFF. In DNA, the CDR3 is TGTGCCAGCAGTTCGCCCAGGGCCCACACTGAAGCTTTCTTT.

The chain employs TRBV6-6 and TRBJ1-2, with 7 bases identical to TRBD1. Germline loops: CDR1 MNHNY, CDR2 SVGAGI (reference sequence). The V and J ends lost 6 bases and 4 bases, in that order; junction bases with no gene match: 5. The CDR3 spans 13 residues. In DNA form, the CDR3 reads TGTGCCAGCAGCCAGGGGGTGGCCTATGGCTACACCTTC. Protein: CASSQGVAYGYTF.

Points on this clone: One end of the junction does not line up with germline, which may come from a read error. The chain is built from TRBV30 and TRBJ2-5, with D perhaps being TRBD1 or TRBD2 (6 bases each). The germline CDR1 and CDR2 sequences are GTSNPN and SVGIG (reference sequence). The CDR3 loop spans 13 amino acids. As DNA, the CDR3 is TGTGCCGGGAGACAGGAGGGAAGGGAGACCCAGTACTTC. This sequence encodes CAGRQEGRETQYF.

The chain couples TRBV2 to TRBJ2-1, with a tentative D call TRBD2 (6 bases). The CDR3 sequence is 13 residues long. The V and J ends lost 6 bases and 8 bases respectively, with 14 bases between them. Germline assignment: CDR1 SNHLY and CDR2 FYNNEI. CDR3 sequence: CASSPVPGDEQFF. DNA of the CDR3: TGTGCCAGCAGCCCCGTTCCGGGGGATGAGCAGTTCTTC.

The CDR3 DNA sequence: TGTGCCAGCAGAAAGACAATGAACACTGAAGCTTTCTTT. Protein product: CASRKTMNTEAFF. The genes are TRBV6-6 and TRBJ1-1; no definite D call. The CDR3 sequence is 13 residues long. V lost 6 bases and J lost 0, with 8 bases in between. CDR1 and CDR2 (germline): MNHNY, SVGAGI (reference sequence).

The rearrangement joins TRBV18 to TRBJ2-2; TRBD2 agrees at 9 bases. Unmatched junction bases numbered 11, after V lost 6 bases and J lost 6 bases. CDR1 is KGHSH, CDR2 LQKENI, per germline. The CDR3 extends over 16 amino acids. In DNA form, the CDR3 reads TGTGCCAGCTCCACCGGAGGACTAGCGAAACCCGGGGAGCTGTTTTTT. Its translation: CASSTGGLAKPGELFF.

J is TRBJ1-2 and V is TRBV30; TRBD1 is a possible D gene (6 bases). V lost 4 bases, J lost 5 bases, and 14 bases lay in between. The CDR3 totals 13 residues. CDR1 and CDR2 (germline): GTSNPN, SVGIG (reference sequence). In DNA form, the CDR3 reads TGTGCCTGGACCCCAGGGGACCTTTATGGCTACACCTTC. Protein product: CAWTPGDLYGYTF.

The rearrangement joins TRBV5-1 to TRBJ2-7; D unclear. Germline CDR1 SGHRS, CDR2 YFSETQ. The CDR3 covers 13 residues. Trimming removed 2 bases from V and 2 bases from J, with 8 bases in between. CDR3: CASSFAPTYEQYF. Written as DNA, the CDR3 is TGCGCCAGCAGCTTCGCGCCCACCTACGAGCAGTACTTC.

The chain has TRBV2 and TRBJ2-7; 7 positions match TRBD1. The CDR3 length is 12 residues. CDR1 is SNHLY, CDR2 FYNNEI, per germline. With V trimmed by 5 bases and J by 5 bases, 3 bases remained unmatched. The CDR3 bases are TGTGCCAGCAGTATAACAGGGGACGAGCAGTACTTC. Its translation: CASSITGDEQYF.

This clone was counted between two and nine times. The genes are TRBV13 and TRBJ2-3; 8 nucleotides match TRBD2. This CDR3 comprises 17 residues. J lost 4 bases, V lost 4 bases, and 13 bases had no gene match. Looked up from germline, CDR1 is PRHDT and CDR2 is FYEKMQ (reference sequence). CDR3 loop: CASSSPSVSGRSDTQYF. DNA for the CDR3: TGTGCCAGCAGCTCCCCCTCGGTAAGCGGGAGATCAGATACGCAGTATTTT.

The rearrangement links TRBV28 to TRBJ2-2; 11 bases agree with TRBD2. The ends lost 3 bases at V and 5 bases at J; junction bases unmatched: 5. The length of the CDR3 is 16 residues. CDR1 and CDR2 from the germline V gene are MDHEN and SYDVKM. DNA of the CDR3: TGTGCCAGCAGTTTGCTAGCGGGAGGCGAAACCGGGGAGCTGTTTTTT. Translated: CASSLLAGGETGELFF.

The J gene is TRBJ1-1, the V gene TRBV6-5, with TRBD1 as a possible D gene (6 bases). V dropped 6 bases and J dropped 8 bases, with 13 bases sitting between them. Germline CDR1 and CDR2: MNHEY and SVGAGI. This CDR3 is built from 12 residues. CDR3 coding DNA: TGTGCCAGCAGAGGGGACATGTCCGAAGCTTTCTTT. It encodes CASRGDMSEAFF.

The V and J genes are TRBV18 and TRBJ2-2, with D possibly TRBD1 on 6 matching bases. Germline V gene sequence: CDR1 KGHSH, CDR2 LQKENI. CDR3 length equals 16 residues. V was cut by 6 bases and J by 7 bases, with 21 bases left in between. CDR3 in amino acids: CASSPLPPGQDGELFF. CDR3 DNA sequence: TGTGCCAGCTCGCCTCTACCCCCGGGACAAGACGGGGAGCTGTTTTTT.

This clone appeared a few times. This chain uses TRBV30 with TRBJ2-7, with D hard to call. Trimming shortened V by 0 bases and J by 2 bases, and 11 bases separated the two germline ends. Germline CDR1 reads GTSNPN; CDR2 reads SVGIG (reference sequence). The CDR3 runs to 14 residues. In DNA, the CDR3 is TGTGCCTGGAGTGTATCCGGGTTCACCTACGAGCAGTACTTC. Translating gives CAWSVSGFTYEQYF.

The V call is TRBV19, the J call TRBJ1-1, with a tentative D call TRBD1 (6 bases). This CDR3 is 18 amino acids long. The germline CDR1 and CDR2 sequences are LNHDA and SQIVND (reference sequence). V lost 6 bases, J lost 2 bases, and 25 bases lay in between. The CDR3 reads CASRDPRPAKGENTEAFF. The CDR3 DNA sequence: TGTGCCAGTAGGGACCCCCGCCCGGCCAAGGGGGAAAACACTGAAGCTTTCTTT. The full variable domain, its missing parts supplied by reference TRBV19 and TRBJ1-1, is DGGITQSPKYLFRKEGQNVTLSCEQNLNHDAMYWYRQDPGQGLRLIYYSQIVNDFQKGDIAEGYSVSREKKESFPLTVTSAQKNPTAFYLCASRDPRPAKGENTEAFFGQGTRLTVV.

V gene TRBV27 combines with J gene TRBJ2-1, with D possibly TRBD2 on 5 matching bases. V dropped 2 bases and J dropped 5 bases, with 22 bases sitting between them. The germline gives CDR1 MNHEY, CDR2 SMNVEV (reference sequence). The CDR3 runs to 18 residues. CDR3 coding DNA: TGTGCCAGCAGTTTAGAGCCAGCGGTTTCAGAAATCAACAATGAGCAGTTCTTC. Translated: CASSLEPAVSEINNEQFF.

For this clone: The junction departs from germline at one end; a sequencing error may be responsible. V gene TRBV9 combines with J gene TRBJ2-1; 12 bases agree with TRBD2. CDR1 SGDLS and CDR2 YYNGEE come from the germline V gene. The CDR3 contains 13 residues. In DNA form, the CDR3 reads TGCGCTAGCGGGAGGGCCATCGACAATGAGCAGTTCTTC. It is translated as CASGRAIDNEQFF. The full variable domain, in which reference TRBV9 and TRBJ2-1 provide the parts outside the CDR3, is DSGVTQTPKHLITATGQRVTLRCSPRSGDLSVYWYQQSLDQGLQFLIQYYNGEERAKGNILERFSAQQFPDLHSELNLSSLELGDSALYFCASGRAIDNEQFFGPGTRLTVL.

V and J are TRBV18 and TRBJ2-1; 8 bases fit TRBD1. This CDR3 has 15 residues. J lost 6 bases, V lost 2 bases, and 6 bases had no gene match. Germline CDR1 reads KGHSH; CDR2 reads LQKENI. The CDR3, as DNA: TGTGCCAGCTCACCAAAAGGACAGGGAAGCAATGAGCAGTTCTTC. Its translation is CASSPKGQGSNEQFF.

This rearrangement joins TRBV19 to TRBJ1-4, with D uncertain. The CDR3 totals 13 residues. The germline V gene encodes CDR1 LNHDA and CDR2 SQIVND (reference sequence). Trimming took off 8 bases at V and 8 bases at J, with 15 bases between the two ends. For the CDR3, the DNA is TGTGCCAGTCGGGAGGCCTTTAGAGAAAAACTGTTTTTT. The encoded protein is CASREAFREKLFF.

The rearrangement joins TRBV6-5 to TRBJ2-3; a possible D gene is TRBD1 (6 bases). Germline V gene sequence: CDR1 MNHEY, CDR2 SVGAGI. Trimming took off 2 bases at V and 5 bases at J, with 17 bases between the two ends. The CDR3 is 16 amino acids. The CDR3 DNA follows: TGTGCCAGCAGTTACAGACGGCCAGGGGCTAAAGATACGCAGTATTTT. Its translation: CASSYRRPGAKDTQYF.

Here the CDR3 DNA reads TGTGCCTGGACAGGGGGCGCCAGAAGCGAGCAGTACTTC. Residues: CAWTGGARSEQYF. This chain uses TRBV30 with TRBJ2-7; 8 positions agree with TRBD1. V dropped 4 bases and J dropped 6; count of bases not matched to a gene: 8. Per germline, CDR1 GTSNPN and CDR2 SVGIG (reference sequence). The CDR3 has 13 residues.

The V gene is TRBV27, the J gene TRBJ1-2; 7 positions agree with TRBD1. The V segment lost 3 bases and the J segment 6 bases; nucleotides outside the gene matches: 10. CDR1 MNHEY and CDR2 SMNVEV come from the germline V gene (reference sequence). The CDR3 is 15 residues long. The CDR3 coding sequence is TGTGCCAGCAGTTTCTCACCGACAGGGAGGAATGGCTACACCTTC. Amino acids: CASSFSPTGRNGYTF.

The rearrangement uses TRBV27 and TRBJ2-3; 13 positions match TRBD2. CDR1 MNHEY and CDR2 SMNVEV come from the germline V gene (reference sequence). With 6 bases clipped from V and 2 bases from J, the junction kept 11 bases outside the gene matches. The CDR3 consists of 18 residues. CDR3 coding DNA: TGTGCCAGCAGCGAATATGGGGGGACTAGCGGGAACACAGATACGCAGTATTTT. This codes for CASSEYGGTSGNTDTQYF.

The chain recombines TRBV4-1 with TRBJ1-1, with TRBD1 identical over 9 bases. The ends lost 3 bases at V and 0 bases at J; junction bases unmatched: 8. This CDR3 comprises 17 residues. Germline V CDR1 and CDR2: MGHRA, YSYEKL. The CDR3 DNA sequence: TGCGCCAGCAGCCACAACAGGGGGCTTAAAATGAACACTGAAGCTTTCTTT. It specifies CASSHNRGLKMNTEAFF.